This T cell receptor beta chain was sequenced for a study of beta chain features in type 1 diabetes. The study, taken as a whole, reports: The study found fewer insertions and more deletions at VDJ junctions in type 1 diabetes patients. TCRB CDR3s were moderately but significantly shorter in Type 1 diabetes patients in all four CD4+ subsets.

Expressed TCRB transcripts were sequenced because the entire RNA isolate underwent reverse transcription. TCRdb's copy holds only in-frame clones and misses some; the assay was immunoSEQ multiplex PCR. The sample shows a few hundred thousand clones, roughly 11% of them seen only once. The germline CDR1 and CDR2 sequences are KGHSH and LQKENI. The CDR3 loop spans 16 amino acids. Losses at the gene ends were 6 bases for V and 6 bases for J; bases not matched to a gene: 13. This clone turned up a few times. The antigen remains undetermined. This chain uses TRBV18 with TRBJ1-2; 10 bases align to TRBD1. This TCR derives from a man under 40 with type 1 diabetes. Sequencing was done on a sample of naive CD4+ T cells from blood. Here the CDR3 DNA reads TGTGCCAGCTCCCGATATGAGACAGGGGGCCTGGATGGCTACACCTTC. Translated, it gives CASSRYETGGLDGYTF.